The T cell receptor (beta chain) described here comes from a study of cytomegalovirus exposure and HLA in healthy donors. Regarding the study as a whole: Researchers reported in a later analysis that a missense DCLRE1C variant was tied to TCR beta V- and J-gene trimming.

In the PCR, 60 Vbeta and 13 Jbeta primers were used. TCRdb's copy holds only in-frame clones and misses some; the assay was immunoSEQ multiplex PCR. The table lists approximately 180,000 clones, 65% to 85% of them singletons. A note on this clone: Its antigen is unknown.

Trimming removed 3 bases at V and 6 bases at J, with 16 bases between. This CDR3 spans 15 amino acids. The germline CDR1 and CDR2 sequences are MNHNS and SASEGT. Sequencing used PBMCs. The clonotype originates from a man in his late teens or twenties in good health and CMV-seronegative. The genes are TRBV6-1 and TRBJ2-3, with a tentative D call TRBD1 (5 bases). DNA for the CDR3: TGTGCCAGCAGTGACGGCAGGGCCTACGGGGATACGCAGTATTTT. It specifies CASSDGRAYGDTQYF.